One sample yielded the 22 T cell receptor beta chains listed below, sequenced in a study of blood T cell repertoires in COVID-19 (dated by TCRdb to the early 2020s). The library was made by the immunoSEQ multiplex PCR assay. TCRdb carries this immuneACCESS record with in-frame sequences only. Its versions omit some clonotypes, under half of them owing to an unresolved V gene in the studies checked, with the rest unexplained. This sample has some 150,000 clones in its table, and around 84% of those were observed once. The top ten constitute around two fifths of the sample. Input material: peripheral blood. These receptors were collected from a human donor in a cohort sampled during active COVID-19.

There are a few counts of this clone. The V call is TRBV19, the J call TRBJ2-1; possibly TRBD2 for D (6 bases). Per the germline V gene, CDR1 is LNHDA and CDR2 is SQIVND (reference sequence). V lost 3 bases to trimming and J lost 5 bases, with 11 bases between them. The CDR3 spans 14 residues. In DNA form, the CDR3 reads TGTGCCAGTAGTATCAGAAGGACTAACAATGAGCAGTTCTTC. Protein: CASSIRRTNNEQFF. Complete variable domain (other parts from reference TRBV19 and TRBJ2-1): DGGITQSPKYLFRKEGQNVTLSCEQNLNHDAMYWYRQDPGQGLRLIYYSQIVNDFQKGDIAEGYSVSREKKESFPLTVTSAQKNPTAFYLCASSIRRTNNEQFFGPGTRLTVL.

The sample holds one count of this clone. The chain carries TRBV15 and TRBJ1-3; TRBD1 matches 7 bases. Germline CDR1 and CDR2: LNHNV and YYDKDF (reference sequence). CDR3 size: 16 residues. V dropped 3 bases and J dropped 4; count of bases not matched to a gene: 9. Written as DNA, the CDR3 is TGTGCCACCAGCAGGCGACAGGGCGCGTTGGGAAACACCATATATTTT. This codes for CATSRRQGALGNTIYF.

V usage is TRBV9 and J usage is TRBJ2-7; TRBD1 matches at 9 bases. Germline V gene lookup returns CDR1 SGDLS and CDR2 YYNGEE. The CDR3 contains 16 residues. Trimming cost V 1 base and J 3 bases; bases outside gene matches: 8. CDR3 residues: CASSVSGQGHIYEQYF. CDR3 sequence (DNA): TGTGCCAGCAGCGTATCCGGACAGGGGCACATCTACGAGCAGTACTTC.

This clone was seen a few times. The chain's CDR3 is CASSSTGVLHF. CDR3 bases: TGTGCCAGCAGTTCGACAGGGGTCCTCCACTTT. The chain combines TRBV6-5 with TRBJ1-6, with 8 bases fitting TRBD1. Germline lookup yields CDR1 MNHEY and CDR2 SVGAGI. This CDR3 spans 11 amino acids. V lost 4 bases to trimming and J lost 15 bases; unmatched junction nucleotides: 2.

This chain links TRBV24-1 with TRBJ1-1, with D unclear. The germline V gene encodes CDR1 KGHDR and CDR2 SFDVKD. The CDR3 length is 14 residues. The ends were cut back, 6 bases at V and 3 bases at J, with 13 bases in the middle. The CDR3 nucleotides are TGTGCCACCAGTAACCACCCGCCGGACACTGAAGCTTTCTTT. As protein: CATSNHPPDTEAFF.

The V gene is TRBV20-1, the J gene TRBJ1-5, with D uncertain. The CDR3 spans 13 residues. With 3 bases removed from V and 5 bases from J, the gap between germline ends came to 11 bases. Germline values: CDR1 DFQATT, CDR2 SNEGSKA (reference sequence). The CDR3 coding sequence is TGCAGTGCTAGTTTAGTACGGGATCAGCCCCAGCATTTT. It yields the protein CSASLVRDQPQHF.

The CDR3 reads CASSPGTRAGNTIYF. The CDR3 DNA reads as TGTGCCAGCAGCCCGGGGACACGGGCTGGAAACACCATATATTTT. This chain uses TRBV7-2 with TRBJ1-3; TRBD1 might be the D (6 bases). This CDR3 region has 15 residues. V lost 5 bases and J lost 2, with 13 bases in between. CDR1 SGHTA and CDR2 FQGNSA come from the germline V gene.

This clone was picked up a small number of times. The V call is TRBV7-2, the J call TRBJ2-2; 7 bases agree with TRBD1. CDR1 and CDR2 (germline): SGHTA, FQGNSA. Losses at the gene ends were 6 bases for V and 6 bases for J; bases not matched to a gene: 7. The CDR3 is 14 residues long. DNA of the CDR3: TGTGCCAGCAGTTTCATCCAGGGGGCCGGGGAGCTGTTTTTT. This gives the protein CASSFIQGAGELFF. Based on the CDR3 plus reference TRBV7-2 and TRBJ2-2, the full variable domain is GAGVSQSPSNKVTEKGKDVELRCDPISGHTALYWYRQSLGQGLEFLIYFQGNSAPDKSGLPSDRFSAERTGGSVSTLTIQRTQQEDSAVYLCASSFIQGAGELFFGEGSRLTVL.

V is TRBV11-3 and J is TRBJ1-1; D gene ambiguous. CDR3 length: 13 residues. V dropped 3 bases and J dropped 3 bases, with 8 bases sitting between them. Looked up from germline, CDR1 is SGHNT and CDR2 is YENEEA. CDR3 nucleotides: TGTGCCAGCAGCTTCTCCTTTGACACTGAAGCTTTCTTT. This encodes CASSFSFDTEAFF.

Only a few counts were recorded for this clone. V usage is TRBV2 and J usage is TRBJ2-1, with 9 bases identical to TRBD2. Per the germline V gene, CDR1 is SNHLY and CDR2 is FYNNEI. V dropped 6 bases and J dropped 5; count of bases not matched to a gene: 8. The CDR3 sequence is 15 residues long. CDR3 protein: CASRYRRTSDNEQFF. The CDR3 nucleotides are TGTGCCAGCAGATACCGCCGGACTAGCGACAATGAGCAGTTCTTC.

The chain uses TRBV27 and TRBJ1-5, with D hard to call. Germline V gene data show CDR1 as MNHEY and CDR2 as SMNVEV (reference sequence). CDR3 length: 14 residues. With 2 bases removed from V and 5 bases from J, the gap between germline ends came to 10 bases. CDR3 sequence: CASSLRWRHQPQHF. The CDR3 DNA reads TGTGCCAGCAGTTTAAGGTGGCGGCATCAGCCCCAGCATTTT.

Comment on this clone: Germline is not matched at one junction end, which may reflect a read error. V usage is TRBV11-3 and J usage is TRBJ2-3, with D maybe TRBD1 (5 bases). Per germline, CDR1 SGHNT and CDR2 YENEEA. The CDR3 length is 13 residues. The CDR3 sequence: CASREDNTHTQYF. DNA of the CDR3: TGTGCCAGCCGCGAGGACAACACACATACGCAGTATTTT.

This clone was detected a few times. V is TRBV7-9 and J is TRBJ2-7, with 7 bases that match TRBD1. CDR1 is SEHNR, CDR2 FQNEAQ, per germline (reference sequence). V lost 1 base to trimming and J lost 0 bases; unmatched junction nucleotides: 12. There are 18 residues in the CDR3. CDR3 region: CASSLGALLGTASYEQYF. In nucleotides, the CDR3 is TGTGCCAGCAGCTTAGGGGCCTTATTAGGGACAGCCTCCTACGAGCAGTACTTC.

V is TRBV3-1 (or the pseudogene TRBV3-2) and J is TRBJ2-5; the match to TRBD2 covers 9 bases. V trimming: 2 bases; J trimming: 7 bases; junction bases outside the gene matches: 5. The CDR3 loop spans 14 amino acids. Germline CDR1 LGHDT, CDR2 YNNKEL (reference sequence). CDR3 in DNA: TGTGCCAGCAGCCAACGACTAGCGGAGGGGACCCAGTACTTC. Protein product: CASSQRLAEGTQYF.

V is TRBV5-1 and J is TRBJ2-3; 8 positions agree with TRBD2. The CDR3 has 14 residues. Looked up from germline, CDR1 is SGHRS and CDR2 is YFSETQ. V dropped 0 bases and J dropped 4; count of bases not matched to a gene: 1. Here the CDR3 DNA reads TGCGCCAGCAGCTTGGGAGCGGGGGCAGATACGCAGTATTTT. Its translation: CASSLGAGADTQYF.

The chain couples TRBV12-5 to TRBJ1-2; D remains unclear. Trimming removed 7 bases from V and 4 bases from J, with 7 bases in between. Germline V gives CDR1 LGHNT, CDR2 FRNRAP. CDR3 length: 11 amino acids. The CDR3 DNA sequence: TGTGCTAGTGACTACTCCTATGGCTACACCTTC. This translates into CASDYSYGYTF.

This chain uses TRBV5-8 with TRBJ2-1; D uncertain. Deletions cut 3 bases from V and 4 bases from J, with 17 bases between. Germline V CDR1 and CDR2: SGHTS, YDEGEE. This CDR3 is 16 amino acids long. The CDR3 DNA follows: TGTGCCAGCAGCTACCTCGACACCTTACCTTACAATGAGCAGTTCTTC. This sequence encodes CASSYLDTLPYNEQFF.

The chain has TRBV3-1 (or the pseudogene TRBV3-2) and TRBJ1-1, with 7 bases matching TRBD1. Germline loops: CDR1 LGHDT, CDR2 YNNKEL (reference sequence). The CDR3 has 13 residues. The V segment lost 2 bases and the J segment 11 bases; nucleotides outside the gene matches: 8. CDR3 sequence (DNA): TGTGCCAGCAGCCAACGACAGGGCTCGGAGGCTTTCTTT. Amino acids: CASSQRQGSEAFF.

This clone was seen a handful of times. The J gene is TRBJ2-7, the V gene TRBV29-1; D unresolved. Germline loops: CDR1 SQVTM, CDR2 ANQGSEA. The CDR3 length is 12 residues. The V end was cut by 4 bases, the J end by 4 bases, with 11 bases between. Here the CDR3 reads CSVATPSYEQYF. CDR3 in DNA: TGCAGCGTTGCAACTCCTTCGTACGAGCAGTACTTC.

The chain has TRBV9 and TRBJ2-1, with TRBD2 matching over 8 bases. J lost 3 bases, V lost 6 bases, and 8 bases had no gene match. The length of the CDR3 is 15 residues. From germline, CDR1 is SGDLS and CDR2 YYNGEE. The CDR3 reads CASNPGTSGYNEQFF. The CDR3 coding sequence is TGTGCCAGCAATCCCGGAACTAGCGGCTACAATGAGCAGTTCTTC.

The V gene is TRBV27, the J gene TRBJ2-1; TRBD1 is a possible D gene (6 bases). Trimming removed 5 bases from V and 10 bases from J, with 15 bases in between. The germline V gene encodes CDR1 MNHEY and CDR2 SMNVEV (reference sequence). This CDR3 has 13 residues. The CDR3 spells CASSQGLLGEQFF. The CDR3, as DNA: TGTGCCAGCAGTCAGGGGCTCTTAGGGGAGCAGTTCTTC.

The rearrangement uses TRBV5-4 and TRBJ2-7; maybe TRBD1 (5 bases). The CDR3 covers 13 residues. V was shortened by 4 bases and J by 2 bases, with 10 bases between the two germline ends. The germline CDR1 and CDR2 sequences are SGHNT and YYREEE (reference sequence). This CDR3 is CASSRGHTYEQYF. The CDR3 region has the DNA TGTGCCAGCAGCCGAGGACACACCTACGAGCAGTACTTC.